This section outlines one T cell receptor beta chain sequence together with its context. These data originate in a study of blood T cell repertoires in COVID-19. Study-level background: Spain, Italy and the United States supplied samples that represented acute and convalescent COVID-19. T cells, B-cell-depleted T cells, or PBMCs supplied cDNA or gDNA.

CDR3 length: 15 residues. The ends lost 7 bases at V and 7 bases at J; junction bases unmatched: 15. The germline CDR1 and CDR2 sequences are MNHEY and SVGAGI. Original analysis: Nucleated cell counts were estimated from reference gene primer amplification. Repertoires were generated with immunoSEQ multiplex PCR, while TCRdb's copy carries only in-frame clones and drops some. V, J and clone size are taken as reported in that table, and D and trimming were inferred from the DNA itself. This table holds 95,000 to 100,000 clones, approximately 80% found once. The V call is TRBV6-5, the J call TRBJ2-7, with 8 bases matching TRBD1. This clonotype was sampled from a human donor in a cohort sampled during active COVID-19. Material: peripheral blood. CDR3 loop: CASIPRGQGLEEQYF. The CDR3 bases are TGTGCCAGCATCCCCCGAGGACAGGGTTTGGAGGAGCAGTACTTC.